This T cell receptor beta chain was sequenced for a study of preoperative IRX-2 immunotherapy in early breast cancer. Trimming stripped 3 bases from V and 1 base from J, with 10 bases between. In germline, CDR1 is SGHNT, CDR2 YYREEE (reference sequence). This CDR3 has 14 residues. The assay was immunoSEQ multiplex PCR, and TCRdb's table has in-frame clones only and misses some. The table includes about 24,000 clones, roughly 90% detected once. The treatment: preoperative locoregional IRX-2 cytokine immunotherapy. Preoperative locoregional IRX-2 cytokine immunotherapy was tested in the phase Ib source study.

The sequence came from a human donor with breast cancer. Sequenced here: tumor tissue, sampled after IRX-2 immunotherapy. J is TRBJ1-1 and V is TRBV5-4; no definite D call. The CDR3 loop reads CASSSTNRNTEAFF. The DNA for the CDR3 is TGTGCCAGCAGCTCGACTAACCGGAACACTGAAGCTTTCTTT.